These 20 T cell receptor beta chains were sequenced from one sample in a study of blood T cell repertoires in COVID-19. Data came from immunoSEQ multiplex PCR; TCRdb stores just in-frame clones and leaves some out. The sample has about 54,000 clones, almost 85% seen once; the top ten hold roughly 13%. The sample taken for sequencing was peripheral blood. Every receptor here comes from a human donor in a cohort sampled during active COVID-19.

This chain joins TRBV3-1 (or the pseudogene TRBV3-2) and TRBJ1-1; D unresolved. The germline V gene has CDR1 LGHDT and CDR2 YNNKEL (reference sequence). The CDR3 totals 14 residues. V was shortened by 5 bases and J by 4 bases, with 14 bases between the two germline ends. The CDR3: CASSSGPGSTEAFF. CDR3 coding DNA: TGTGCCAGCAGCTCCGGACCGGGGAGCACTGAAGCTTTCTTT.

The V gene is TRBV19, the J gene TRBJ2-1; 8 positions agree with TRBD2. Germline trimming cut 1 base from V and 7 bases from J; bases unmatched to any gene: 3. Germline V lookup: CDR1 LNHDA, CDR2 SQIVND (reference sequence). The CDR3 sequence is 14 residues long. The CDR3 nucleotides read TGTGCCAGTAGTATAGGAGTAGCGGGGAATGAGCAGTTCTTC. This sequence encodes CASSIGVAGNEQFF.

Comment on this clone: A junction end diverges from the germline sequence, so it may reflect a read error. The J gene is TRBJ2-2, the V gene TRBV27; 9 bases are shared with TRBD2. CDR3 length: 16 amino acids. Germline values: CDR1 MNHEY, CDR2 SMNVEV (reference sequence). The CDR3 loop reads CASSLLGGRGTGKLFF. The CDR3 bases are TGTGCCAGCAGTTTACTCGGCGGGAGGGGGACCGGGAAGCTGTTTTTT.

The rearrangement joins TRBV27 to TRBJ2-2; tentatively, D is TRBD1 (6 bases). V lost 2 bases to trimming and J lost 1 base, with 14 bases between them. The CDR3 totals 17 residues. Germline V CDR1 and CDR2: MNHEY, SMNVEV (reference sequence). CDR3 DNA: TGTGCCAGCAGTTTAATGGGGACACTGTTGAACACCGGGGAGCTGTTTTTT. Translated: CASSLMGTLLNTGELFF.

V is TRBV2 and J is TRBJ2-5; weak D call: TRBD2 (6 bases). Looked up from germline, CDR1 is SNHLY and CDR2 is FYNNEI. V was trimmed by 0 bases and J by 4 bases, leaving 12 bases between them. The CDR3 is made up of 15 amino acids. CDR3 in DNA: TGTGCCAGCAGTGAAGCGCGGGATAAAGGAGAGACCCAGTACTTC. It encodes CASSEARDKGETQYF.

This clone was counted only a few times. This rearrangement joins TRBV20-1 to TRBJ2-1, with no clear D. Germline V CDR1 and CDR2: DFQATT, SNEGSKA (reference sequence). The CDR3 has 16 amino acids. Trimming shortened V by 3 bases and J by 6 bases, and 21 bases separated the two germline ends. In nucleotides, the CDR3 is TGCAGTGCTAGTGCTATGGCCGCCGGAGCCCCCAATGAGCAGTTCTTC. Its protein product is CSASAMAAGAPNEQFF.

The chain combines TRBV4-1 with TRBJ2-7; TRBD2 might be the D (5 bases). Trimming took off 1 base at V and 2 bases at J, with 15 bases between the two ends. The CDR3 covers 16 residues. The V gene's germline CDR1 is MGHRA and CDR2 YSYEKL. The DNA of the CDR3 is TGCGCCAGCAGCCAAGGTTTCGGGGTTATCACCTACGAGCAGTACTTC. Protein: CASSQGFGVITYEQYF.

The chain combines TRBV30 with TRBJ2-2; maybe TRBD2 (6 bases). There are 13 residues in the CDR3. Trimming stripped 0 bases from V and 6 bases from J, with 8 bases between. Germline CDR1 and CDR2: GTSNPN and SVGIG (reference sequence). The CDR3 reads CAWSVRESGELFF. In DNA form, the CDR3 reads TGTGCCTGGAGTGTACGGGAGTCCGGGGAGCTGTTTTTT.

CDR3 sequence (DNA): TGCGCCAGCAGCTTGGGGACAGGGGACTCCTACGAGCAGTACTTC. Translation gives CASSLGTGDSYEQYF. The V and J genes are TRBV5-1 and TRBJ2-7; 9 bases fit TRBD1. The germline CDR1 and CDR2 sequences are SGHRS and YFSETQ. The CDR3 extends over 15 amino acids. J gave up 0 bases and V 0 bases, and 1 base lay outside the gene matches. Based on the CDR3 plus reference TRBV5-1 and TRBJ2-7, the full variable domain is KAGVTQTPRYLIKTRGQQVTLSCSPISGHRSVSWYQQTPGQGLQFLFEYFSETQRNKGNFPGRFSGRQFSNSRSEMNVSTLELGDSALYLCASSLGTGDSYEQYFGPGTRLTVT.

This chain joins TRBV20-1 and TRBJ1-1; perhaps TRBD1 as D (6 bases). The CDR3 length is 11 residues. Trimming removed 5 bases from V and 4 bases from J, with 8 bases in between. Germline lookup yields CDR1 DFQATT and CDR2 SNEGSKA (reference sequence). The CDR3 is CSAVGGTEAFF. The CDR3 nucleotides read TGCAGTGCTGTAGGGGGCACTGAAGCTTTCTTT.

The V gene is TRBV7-9, the J gene TRBJ2-5; TRBD2 matches 10 bases. This CDR3 is 17 amino acids long. Per the germline V gene, CDR1 is SEHNR and CDR2 is FQNEAQ (reference sequence). With 0 bases clipped from V and 4 bases from J, the junction kept 8 bases outside the gene matches. The CDR3 DNA is TGTGCCAGCAGCTTAGCGCGCCGGGTAGCGGGAGGAGAGACCCAGTACTTC. It is translated as CASSLARRVAGGETQYF. Full variable domain (rest looked up from reference TRBV7-9 and TRBJ2-5): DTGVSQNPRHKITKRGQNVTFRCDPISEHNRLYWYRQTLGQGPEFLTYFQNEAQLEKSRLLSDRFSAERPKGSFSTLEIQRTEQGDSAMYLCASSLARRVAGGETQYFGPGTRLLVL.

The chain is built from TRBV9 and TRBJ1-3; 7 bases match TRBD1. V was clipped by 1 base and J by 4 bases; unmatched bases: 5. Germline V gene data show CDR1 as SGDLS and CDR2 as YYNGEE. This CDR3 comprises 15 residues. The CDR3 nucleotides are TGTGCCAGCAGCGTATCAGGGGGAACCGGAAACACCATATATTTT. Translating it yields CASSVSGGTGNTIYF.

This chain uses TRBV4-3 with TRBJ2-7; D possibly corresponds to TRBD2 (6 bases). The CDR3 sequence is 16 residues long. CDR1 is LGHNA, CDR2 YSLEER, per germline. The V end lost 0 bases, the J end lost 5 bases, and 17 bases lay between the germline ends. Here the CDR3 reads CASSQDRRGQAHEQYF. CDR3 sequence (DNA): TGCGCCAGCAGCCAAGATCGGAGGGGTCAGGCCCACGAGCAGTACTTC.

The chain recombines TRBV2 with TRBJ2-7; no firm D call. The length of the CDR3 is 15 residues. CDR1 is SNHLY, CDR2 FYNNEI, per germline. Trimming took off 3 bases at V and 2 bases at J, with 14 bases between the two ends. This chain's CDR3 is CASSDLRAPAYEQYF. CDR3 DNA sequence: TGTGCCAGCAGTGATCTTCGAGCGCCCGCCTACGAGCAGTACTTC.

This rearrangement joins TRBV24-1 to TRBJ2-7; maybe TRBD2 (5 bases). Germline assignment: CDR1 KGHDR and CDR2 SFDVKD. V was trimmed by 4 bases and J by 6 bases, leaving 21 bases between them. The CDR3 spans 16 residues. CDR3 amino acids: CATSDRPGLRTSEQYF. In DNA form, the CDR3 reads TGTGCCACCAGTGACCGTCCGGGGTTACGAACCTCCGAGCAGTACTTC.

V gene TRBV3-1 (or the pseudogene TRBV3-2) combines with J gene TRBJ2-7; TRBD2 agrees at 7 bases. Germline CDR1 is LGHDT and CDR2 is YNNKEL (reference sequence). The CDR3 is made up of 15 amino acids. V lost 1 base to trimming and J lost 3 bases; unmatched junction nucleotides: 6. CDR3 in amino acids: CASSQVGGRGYEQYF. The DNA for the CDR3 is TGTGCCAGCAGCCAAGTCGGGGGGAGGGGCTACGAGCAGTACTTC.

V and J are TRBV5-1 and TRBJ2-1, with 7 bases lining up with TRBD1. CDR3 length: 15 amino acids. Germline CDR1 is SGHRS and CDR2 is YFSETQ. J lost 0 bases, V lost 4 bases, and 4 bases had no gene match. CDR3 amino acids: CASSRGPSSYNEQFF. CDR3 DNA: TGCGCCAGCAGCAGGGGGCCCAGCTCCTACAATGAGCAGTTCTTC.

This chain links TRBV28 with TRBJ2-1, with 10 bases aligning to TRBD2. This CDR3 spans 16 amino acids. V shed 3 bases, J shed 5 bases, and the junction held 7 bases outside the gene matches. Germline-derived CDR1 and CDR2 are MDHEN and SYDVKM. The CDR3 sequence is CASSFTLAGVNNEQFF. The CDR3 nucleotides read TGTGCCAGCAGTTTCACCCTAGCGGGAGTGAACAATGAGCAGTTCTTC.

This chain links TRBV4-3 with TRBJ2-1; a possible D gene is TRBD1 (6 bases). V was trimmed by 0 bases and J by 5 bases, leaving 8 bases between them. CDR1 is LGHNA and CDR2 is YSLEER in the germline V gene. The CDR3 totals 14 residues. CDR3 sequence reads: CASSQEYRDNEQFF. CDR3 coding DNA: TGCGCCAGCAGCCAAGAGTACAGGGACAATGAGCAGTTCTTC.

There are a few counts of this clone. The chain combines TRBV27 with TRBJ2-5; D gene unclear. Germline V gives CDR1 MNHEY, CDR2 SMNVEV (reference sequence). The CDR3 has 11 residues. The ends were cut back, 5 bases at V and 3 bases at J, with 4 bases in the middle. CDR3 nucleotides: TGTGCCAGCAGTCCCAAAGAGACCCAGTACTTC. Its translation: CASSPKETQYF.